The clone carrying this T cell receptor (beta chain) was counted at least ten times. Just one base apart from a much larger clone, this may be a read error. Both iRepertoire HTBI primers and Arm-PCR of CDR3 regions were used to build the TCR beta libraries. Each CDR3 protein gets one entry after TCRdb re-called the multiplex PCR reads with MiXCR. The data contain about 560,000 distinct CDR3 sequences, about 16% of them singletons. Specified time point: newly diagnosed GD, antithyroid drugs for less than 3 months. The TCR library was made from RNA extracted from PBMCs. Trimming removed 8 bases from V and 4 bases from J; junction bases left unmatched: 1. Germline loops: CDR1 MNHEY, CDR2 SMNVEV (reference sequence). This CDR3 has 11 amino acids. This record belongs to a study of regulatory T cells in long-lasting Graves disease. This sample was also put to use in a study of T cells in Graves' hyperthyroidism and ophthalmopathy. This second report adds: Uncontrolled infection, other autoimmune disease, pregnancy and lactation each barred patients from inclusion.

Sequenced material: peripheral blood mononuclear cells (PBMCs), taken at new diagnosis, from a patient treated with antithyroid drugs. The clonotype originates from a young man with Graves disease. V is TRBV27 and J is TRBJ2-5, with 7 bases matching TRBD2. CDR3 sequence: CASGGGETQYF. CDR3 DNA: TGTGCCAGCGGGGGGGGAGAGACCCAGTACTTC.